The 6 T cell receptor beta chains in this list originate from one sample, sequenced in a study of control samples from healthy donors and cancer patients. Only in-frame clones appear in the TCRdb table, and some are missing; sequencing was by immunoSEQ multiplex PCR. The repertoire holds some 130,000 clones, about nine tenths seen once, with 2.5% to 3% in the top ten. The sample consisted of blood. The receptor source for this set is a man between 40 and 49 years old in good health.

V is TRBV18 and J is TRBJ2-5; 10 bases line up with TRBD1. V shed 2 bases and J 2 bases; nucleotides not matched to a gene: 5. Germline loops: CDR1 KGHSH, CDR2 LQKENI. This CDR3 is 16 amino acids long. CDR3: CASSPVGTGVQETQYF. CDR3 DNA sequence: TGTGCCAGCTCACCAGTTGGGACAGGGGTTCAAGAGACCCAGTACTTC.

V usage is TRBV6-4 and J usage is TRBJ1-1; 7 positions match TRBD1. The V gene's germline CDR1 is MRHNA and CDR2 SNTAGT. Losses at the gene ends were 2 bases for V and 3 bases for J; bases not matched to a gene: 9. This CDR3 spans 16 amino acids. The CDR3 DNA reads TGTGCCAGCAGTGACGACAGGGTTGCATGGGACACTGAAGCTTTCTTT. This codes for CASSDDRVAWDTEAFF.

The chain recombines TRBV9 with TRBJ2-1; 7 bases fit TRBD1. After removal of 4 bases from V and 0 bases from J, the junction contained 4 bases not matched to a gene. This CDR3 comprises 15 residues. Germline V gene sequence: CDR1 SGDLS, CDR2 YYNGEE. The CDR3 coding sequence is TGTGCCAGCAGCACCCAGGGGGACTCCTACAATGAGCAGTTCTTC. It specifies CASSTQGDSYNEQFF.

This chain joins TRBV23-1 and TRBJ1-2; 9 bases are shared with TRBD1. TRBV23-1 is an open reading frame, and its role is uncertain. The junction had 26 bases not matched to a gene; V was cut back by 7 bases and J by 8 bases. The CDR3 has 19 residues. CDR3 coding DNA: TGCGCCAGCACCTCAAAATACCGAATCAAACCACAGGGGGCGTCAGGCTACACCTTC. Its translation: CASTSKYRIKPQGASGYTF.

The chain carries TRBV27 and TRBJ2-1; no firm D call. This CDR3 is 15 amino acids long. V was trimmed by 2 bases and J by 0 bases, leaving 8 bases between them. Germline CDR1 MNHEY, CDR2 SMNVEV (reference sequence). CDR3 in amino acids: CASSLRFISYNEQFF. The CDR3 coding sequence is TGTGCCAGCAGTTTAAGGTTTATCTCCTACAATGAGCAGTTCTTC.

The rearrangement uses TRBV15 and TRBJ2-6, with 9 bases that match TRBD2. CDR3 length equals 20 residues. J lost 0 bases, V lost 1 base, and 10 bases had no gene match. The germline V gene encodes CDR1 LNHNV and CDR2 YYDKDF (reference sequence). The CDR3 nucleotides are TGTGCCACCAGCAGAGGAGGGTGGAGCGGGGGGTTCTCTGGGGCCAACGTCCTGACTTTC. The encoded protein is CATSRGGWSGGFSGANVLTF.